Listed here are 16 T cell receptor beta chains from one sample, sequenced in a study of Ad26.COV2.S vaccination and SARS-CoV-2 variants. As for treatment: around 19 received Ad26.COV2.S at low or high dose, single or two shots; about 5 received placebo; per-sample allocation not given. Collection of the samples took place on day 63 after the first injection of vaccine or placebo. Clones were sequenced by immunoSEQ multiplex PCR, and TCRdb holds only the in-frame ones, with some missing. This sample has about 350,000 clones, with about 87% found just once. The source material was peripheral blood, sampled in a trial of Ad26.COV2.S vaccine versus placebo. The receptors were sampled from a person between 18 and 65 years old who received the Ad26.COV2.S COVID-19 vaccine or a placebo.

V usage is TRBV30 and J usage is TRBJ2-5, with D unresolved. The CDR3 is 11 residues long. The germline V gene encodes CDR1 GTSNPN and CDR2 SVGIG (reference sequence). V shed 5 bases and J shed 5 bases, with 9 bases lying between them. CDR3 region: CAWGVRETQYF. The CDR3 region has the DNA TGTGCCTGGGGCGTGAGGGAGACCCAGTACTTC. The variable domain in full, completed from reference TRBV30 and TRBJ2-5, reads SQTIHQWPATLVQPVGSPLSLECTVEGTSNPNLYWYRQAAGRGLQLLFYSVGIGQISSEVPQNLSASRPQDRQFILSSKKLLLSDSGFYLCAWGVRETQYFGPGTRLLVL.

V gene TRBV5-1 combines with J gene TRBJ2-7, with no clear D. V dropped 0 bases and J dropped 3 bases, with 13 bases sitting between them. Looked up from germline, CDR1 is SGHRS and CDR2 is YFSETQ. The CDR3 consists of 15 residues. The CDR3 coding sequence is TGCGCCAGCAGCTTGGAAGGCAGTTCGAACTACGAGCAGTACTTC. Translation gives CASSLEGSSNYEQYF.

The DNA for the CDR3 is TGTGCCTGGAGTGTAGACCGGAGTACTGAAGCTTTCTTT. It codes for CAWSVDRSTEAFF. The chain employs TRBV30 and TRBJ1-1; no reliable D call. V lost 0 bases, J lost 5 bases, and 10 bases lay in between. Germline V CDR1 and CDR2: GTSNPN, SVGIG (reference sequence). The CDR3 is made up of 13 amino acids.

This chain uses TRBV25-1 with TRBJ1-2; weak D call: TRBD1 (5 bases). Trimming removed 7 bases from V and 7 bases from J, with 10 bases in between. The CDR3 has 11 amino acids. From germline, CDR1 is MGHDK and CDR2 SYGVNS. The CDR3 spells CASNQGGGYTF. The CDR3 coding sequence is TGTGCCAGCAATCAGGGTGGTGGCTACACCTTC.

The V gene is TRBV4-1, the J gene TRBJ2-3; 8 nucleotides match TRBD2. Trimming removed 3 bases from V and 2 bases from J; junction bases left unmatched: 7. This CDR3 is 16 amino acids long. Per germline, CDR1 MGHRA and CDR2 YSYEKL. This CDR3 reads CASSHTFSGDTDTQYF. In nucleotides, the CDR3 is TGCGCCAGCAGCCACACGTTTAGCGGGGACACAGATACGCAGTATTTT.

The J gene is TRBJ1-3, the V gene TRBV7-2; 9 positions match TRBD1. CDR1 and CDR2 (germline): SGHTA, FQGNSA. The CDR3 loop spans 16 amino acids. V was pared by 5 bases and J by 4 bases, with 9 bases of the junction left unmatched. The CDR3 loop reads CASSLRDRVSGNTIYF. The CDR3 DNA is TGTGCCAGCAGCCTCCGGGACAGGGTGTCCGGAAACACCATATATTTT. Full variable domain (missing parts from reference TRBV7-2 and TRBJ1-3): GAGVSQSPSNKVTEKGKDVELRCDPISGHTALYWYRQSLGQGLEFLIYFQGNSAPDKSGLPSDRFSAERTGGSVSTLTIQRTQQEDSAVYLCASSLRDRVSGNTIYFGEGSWLTVV.

The chain uses TRBV10-3 and TRBJ2-3, with 10 bases aligning to TRBD1. The CDR3 is 14 residues long. Germline lookup yields CDR1 ENHRY and CDR2 SYGVKD. The J segment lost 1 base and the V segment lost 6 bases, leaving 1 base of the junction unmatched. The CDR3 sequence: CAISGTGGTDTQYF. The DNA of the CDR3 is TGTGCCATCAGCGGGACAGGGGGCACAGATACGCAGTATTTT.

The rearrangement links TRBV9 to TRBJ2-7; 15 bases align to TRBD2. From germline, CDR1 is SGDLS and CDR2 YYNGEE. CDR3 length: 20 amino acids. V lost 4 bases, J lost 4 bases, and 18 bases stayed unmatched. CDR3 in DNA: TGTGCCAGCAGCCCTCGAGCGACCGGGACTAGCGGGAGGAATTTTTACGAGCAGTACTTC. Its translation is CASSPRATGTSGRNFYEQYF.

This sequence joins TRBV7-3 and TRBJ2-7; 7 bases align to TRBD1. From germline, CDR1 is SGHTA and CDR2 FQGTGA. The CDR3 spans 14 residues. V lost 3 bases, J lost 4 bases, and 6 bases stayed unmatched. The CDR3 loop reads CASSLTGTAYEQYF. In DNA, the CDR3 is TGTGCCAGCAGCTTGACCGGGACAGCTTACGAGCAGTACTTC.

The chain combines TRBV5-1 with TRBJ1-3; a possible D gene is TRBD1 (5 bases). This CDR3 has 17 amino acids. Germline values: CDR1 SGHRS, CDR2 YFSETQ. V was shortened by 0 bases and J by 1 base, with 14 bases between the two germline ends. The CDR3 region is CASSLDQGISSGNTIYF. CDR3 DNA: TGCGCCAGCAGCTTGGATCAGGGAATATCGTCTGGAAACACCATATATTTT.

Worth noting for this clone: The same CDR3 arises from other DNA sequences in this sample as well. J is TRBJ2-7 and V is TRBV27, with 8 bases matching TRBD1. Germline V gene lookup returns CDR1 MNHEY and CDR2 SMNVEV (reference sequence). This CDR3 has 15 residues. The ends lost 0 bases at V and 6 bases at J; junction bases unmatched: 7. The CDR3 DNA follows: TGTGCCAGCAGTTTATCCGGGCAGGGGGCTGGCGAGCAGTACTTC. Its translation is CASSLSGQGAGEQYF.

About this clone: Mismatch with germline at one junction end may stem from a read error. The chain joins TRBV7-7 to TRBJ2-1; TRBD1 agrees at 7 bases. The CDR3 spans 15 residues. The V gene's germline CDR1 is SSHAT and CDR2 FNYEAQ (reference sequence). The CDR3 nucleotides are TGTGCTAGCAGCTTAACAGGGGAAGGGAGCAATGAGCAGTTCTTC. Protein product: CASSLTGEGSNEQFF.

This clone was counted a single time. The CDR3 DNA reads TGTGCCAGCTCAAGAGGACAAAATCAGCCCCAGCATTTT. Protein sequence: CASSRGQNQPQHF. V gene TRBV18 combines with J gene TRBJ1-5; tentative D call: TRBD1 (5 bases). Germline V gene data show CDR1 as KGHSH and CDR2 as LQKENI. V was shortened by 5 bases and J by 4 bases, with 9 bases between the two germline ends. This CDR3 comprises 13 residues.

This clone showed up just a few times. The gene calls are TRBV5-6 and TRBJ2-2, with D unresolved. Germline values: CDR1 SGHDT, CDR2 YYEEEE. CDR3 length: 17 amino acids. V was trimmed by 6 bases and J by 1 base, leaving 19 bases between them. The CDR3 DNA reads as TGTGCCAGCACTTACTCTTTGACCTGGGGGAACACCGGGGAGCTGTTTTTT. This translates into CASTYSLTWGNTGELFF.

This chain uses TRBV4-3 with TRBJ2-6; D unclear. The CDR3 contains 21 residues. The germline V and J ends were trimmed by 0 bases and 1 base, with 22 bases remaining between them. Looked up from germline, CDR1 is LGHNA and CDR2 is YSLEER. CDR3 nucleotide sequence: TGCGCCAGCAGCCAAGAAAGGGCTTACAGCGTAATCCCTTCTGGGGCCAACGTCCTGACTTTC. This translates into CASSQERAYSVIPSGANVLTF.

The J gene is TRBJ1-2, the V gene TRBV4-1; the D is unclear. Germline assignment: CDR1 MGHRA and CDR2 YSYEKL. V lost 5 bases to trimming and J lost 6 bases, with 13 bases between them. The CDR3 has 13 amino acids. CDR3 loop: CASSGMGLDGYTF. CDR3 DNA: TGCGCCAGCAGCGGTATGGGTTTAGATGGCTACACCTTC.